The next 17 T cell receptor beta chains were all read from a single sample in a study of early T cells in non-severe SARS-CoV-2 infection. TCRdb used MiXCR to reprocess the 5' RACE reads, holding one entry per CDR3 protein. The repertoire holds over 50,000 distinct CDR3 sequences, with 8% to 10% as singletons. The sample taken for sequencing was whole blood. The receptors come from an adult who was a healthcare worker with PCR-confirmed SARS-CoV-2 infection or an uninfected control (not recorded which).

CDR3 coding DNA: TGTGCCAGCAGACCAGCGGGAGAAGTGTACGAGCAGTACTTC. Its translation is CASRPAGEVYEQYF. The V gene is TRBV5-4, the J gene TRBJ2-7; 8 positions agree with TRBD2. V was clipped by 5 bases and J by 4 bases; unmatched bases: 8. Germline lookup yields CDR1 SGHNT and CDR2 YYREEE (reference sequence). This CDR3 contains 14 residues.

This clonotype came up a few times. This rearrangement joins TRBV4-1 to TRBJ2-7; tentative D call: TRBD1 (6 bases). The V and J ends lost 3 bases and 1 base respectively, with 13 bases between them. The CDR3 length is 15 residues. The germline V gene has CDR1 MGHRA and CDR2 YSYEKL. The CDR3 DNA follows: TGCGCCAGCAGCCAGACTACAGACAGGTCCTACGAGCAGTACTTC. It is translated as CASSQTTDRSYEQYF.

This clonotype was seen more than once but under ten times. The J gene is TRBJ1-1, the V gene TRBV7-9; D remains unclear. Germline-derived CDR1 and CDR2 are SEHNR and FQNEAQ (reference sequence). With 6 bases removed from V and 5 bases from J, the gap between germline ends came to 10 bases. This CDR3 has 12 amino acids. The CDR3 bases are TGTGCCAGCAGAGACCTAAGAACTGAAGCTTTCTTT. This codes for CASRDLRTEAFF.

This clonotype was counted once. The CDR3 nucleotides read TGCAGTGCTAGCCCGACAGGGGAGACCCAGTACTTC. It translates to CSASPTGETQYF. The chain combines TRBV20-1 with TRBJ2-5; 7 positions agree with TRBD1. This CDR3 has 12 amino acids. V shed 3 bases and J 5 bases; nucleotides not matched to a gene: 3. Germline CDR1 and CDR2: DFQATT and SNEGSKA (reference sequence).

This chain links TRBV9 with TRBJ2-3; D is tentatively TRBD1 or TRBD2 (5 bases each). Germline-derived CDR1 and CDR2 are SGDLS and YYNGEE. Trimming shortened V by 7 bases and J by 2 bases, and 14 bases separated the two germline ends. The CDR3 totals 14 residues. This CDR3 is CASGWDPATDTQYF. The CDR3 region has the DNA TGTGCCAGCGGATGGGACCCGGCCACAGATACGCAGTATTTT.

The chain is built from TRBV2 and TRBJ2-1; TRBD2 matches 13 bases. Germline-derived CDR1 and CDR2 are SNHLY and FYNNEI. The CDR3 contains 18 residues. Unmatched junction bases numbered 15, after V lost 6 bases and J lost 7 bases. The CDR3 DNA sequence: TGTGCCAGCAGCGCTCGGACTAGCGGGAGTGGGGGCGAGAATGAGCAGTTCTTC. Translated: CASSARTSGSGGENEQFF.

The chain's CDR3 is CASSVGSPGLRGYTF. As DNA, the CDR3 is TGTGCCAGCAGCGTCGGCAGCCCCGGATTGCGTGGCTACACCTTC. J is TRBJ1-2 and V is TRBV9; D is unresolved. The CDR3 totals 15 residues. From germline, CDR1 is SGDLS and CDR2 YYNGEE. V lost 2 bases to trimming and J lost 7 bases, with 18 bases between them.

CDR3 nucleotides: TGTGCCAGTAGTATAGAGGGCCCCTGGGACGAGCAGTACTTC. Its translation: CASSIEGPWDEQYF. This chain uses TRBV19 with TRBJ2-7; no definite D call. Trimming shortened V by 0 bases and J by 5 bases, and 11 bases separated the two germline ends. CDR1 and CDR2 from the germline V gene are LNHDA and SQIVND (reference sequence). This CDR3 is built from 14 residues.

With respect to this clonotype: The junction shows a germline mismatch at one end, possibly a read error. The chain combines TRBV7-7 with TRBJ2-5, with TRBD1 matching over 8 bases. In germline, CDR1 is SSHAT, CDR2 FNYEAQ (reference sequence). The CDR3 spans 15 residues. The CDR3 nucleotides read TGTGCTAGCAGCTCCCAGGGACAGGCTGGGGAGACCCAGTACTTC. Translation gives CASSSQGQAGETQYF.

This clonotype showed up just a few times. The chain recombines TRBV7-9 with TRBJ1-4; 9 positions agree with TRBD1. Germline CDR1 SEHNR, CDR2 FQNEAQ (reference sequence). Germline trimming cut 6 bases from V and 5 bases from J; bases unmatched to any gene: 7. The CDR3 runs to 15 residues. The CDR3 DNA is TGTGCCAGCAGGACACAGGGGGCAGCCAATGAAAAACTGTTTTTT. Translating it yields CASRTQGAANEKLFF.

The chain joins TRBV5-1 to TRBJ2-7; 9 bases align to TRBD1. The V and J ends lost 2 bases and 3 bases, in that order; junction bases with no gene match: 6. This CDR3 has 15 residues. Germline CDR1 SGHRS, CDR2 YFSETQ. CDR3: CASSLTDRGSYEQYF. The CDR3 DNA reads TGCGCCAGCAGCTTAACGGACAGGGGAAGCTACGAGCAGTACTTC. Full variable domain (rest looked up from reference TRBV5-1 and TRBJ2-7): KAGVTQTPRYLIKTRGQQVTLSCSPISGHRSVSWYQQTPGQGLQFLFEYFSETQRNKGNFPGRFSGRQFSNSRSEMNVSTLELGDSALYLCASSLTDRGSYEQYFGPGTRLTVT.

This clonotype has a count of ten or more. This chain joins TRBV6-1 and TRBJ1-4; D unclear. Per the germline V gene, CDR1 is MNHNS and CDR2 is SASEGT. Trimming took 8 bases from V and 7 from J, leaving 17 bases between them. The CDR3 sequence is 14 residues long. CDR3 DNA: TGTGCCAGCGAGGTGAACAGCTACGGTGAAAAACTGTTTTTT. Its translation: CASEVNSYGEKLFF.

Only a few counts were recorded for this clonotype. The rearrangement links TRBV7-9 to TRBJ1-1; weak D call: TRBD1 (6 bases). Germline lookup yields CDR1 SEHNR and CDR2 FQNEAQ (reference sequence). There are 14 residues in the CDR3. Between the trimmed V and J ends, which lost 5 bases and 6 bases, there was a span of 16 bases. The CDR3: CASSPQGIRSEAFF. The CDR3, as DNA: TGTGCCAGCAGCCCGCAGGGGATTAGATCTGAAGCTTTCTTT.

This chain connects TRBV18 to TRBJ2-7; TRBD2 matches 13 bases. This CDR3 region has 16 residues. J was trimmed by 5 bases and V by 3 bases; bases with no gene match: 7. CDR1 is KGHSH and CDR2 is LQKENI in the germline V gene. For the CDR3, the DNA is TGTGCCAGCTCACCGGTAGGGACTAGCGGGGAGGACGAGCAGTACTTC. It codes for CASSPVGTSGEDEQYF.

The rearrangement links TRBV23-1 to TRBJ2-7; 16 nucleotides align to TRBD2. TRBV23-1 is recorded as an ORF, its role being uncertain. This CDR3 comprises 22 residues. V lost 1 base to trimming and J lost 6 bases; unmatched junction nucleotides: 21. Here the CDR3 DNA reads TGCGCCAGCAGTCAATTTCACTCTCGGGACCGACAGGGACTAGCGGGAGGGTGCGAGCAGTACTTC. Translated: CASSQFHSRDRQGLAGGCEQYF.

This clonotype was counted between two and nine times. The V gene is TRBV5-1, the J gene TRBJ1-1, with no clear D. V dropped 2 bases and J dropped 0 bases, with 5 bases sitting between them. The germline V gene encodes CDR1 SGHRS and CDR2 YFSETQ. The length of the CDR3 is 13 residues. The CDR3 DNA reads TGCGCCAGCAGCTTTTTTATGAACACTGAAGCTTTCTTT. Protein sequence: CASSFFMNTEAFF.

Note on this clonotype: The conserved final phenylalanine or tryptophan is absent from the CDR3, which likely points to a read error. The V and J genes are TRBV11-2 and TRBJ2-7; no clear D. The V end was cut by 5 bases, the J end by 3 bases, with 17 bases between. Germline assignment: CDR1 SGHAT and CDR2 FQNNGV. The CDR3 spans 15 residues. CDR3 sequence (DNA): TGTGCCAGCAGCCCTACGTTTGGTCGCATCTACGAGCAGTACTCC. Protein product: CASSPTFGRIYEQYS.